The subject of this entry is one T cell receptor beta chain. This sample is drawn from a study of shared clonotypes between healthy human individuals. Clones were read by immunoSEQ multiplex PCR, and TCRdb kept only the in-frame ones, dropping some. In the table there are 950,000 to 1,200,000 clones, approximately 75% of which are singletons. Germline CDR1 SNHLY, CDR2 FYNNEI. This CDR3 has 15 amino acids. V was shortened by 4 bases and J by 6 bases, with 19 bases between the two germline ends. This chain links TRBV2 with TRBJ2-7; unclear D gene. The sequence was obtained from a man between 18 and 35 years old in good health. Some clones in this sample may be carry-over from other donors' samples. Material: memory CD4+ T cells from PBMCs. The subset denotes: CD45RA-negative fraction. CDR3 region: CASSANLGPIIEQYF. For the CDR3, the DNA is TGTGCCAGCAGTGCGAACCTGGGCCCCATAATCGAGCAGTACTTC.